This T cell receptor beta chain emerged from a study of blood T cell repertoires in COVID-19. Whole-study context: Donors in the United States, Italy and Spain gave samples during acute or convalescent COVID-19. The analysed material was cDNA or gDNA that came from T cells, B-cell-depleted T cells, or PBMCs.

This CDR3 region has 16 residues. Germline V gene data show CDR1 as MGHRA and CDR2 as YSYEKL. The ends lost 0 bases at V and 7 bases at J; junction bases unmatched: 10. Original processing notes: Reference gene primers were amplified, and this amplification served to estimate nucleated cell counts. Measured with immunoSEQ multiplex PCR; TCRdb has only the in-frame clones, and not every one. The V and J calls and clone size come from that table; D and trimming were worked out from the DNA. Of 220,000 or so clones in the sample, around 80% were seen once. V is TRBV4-1 and J is TRBJ1-1, with 8 bases identical to TRBD1. Specimen: peripheral blood. This sequence was found in a man aged 25-45 years with active or convalescent COVID-19. The CDR3 DNA reads as TGCGCCAGCAGCCAAGAGAAGGCAGGGGGCGTCAGTGAAGCTTTCTTT. Amino acid sequence: CASSQEKAGGVSEAFF.